This T cell receptor beta chain was recovered during a study of blood T cells in healthy people across ages. Study results and limitations: Investigators treated diversity estimates from one million T cells as underestimates.

This clonotype was observed a few times. Its matching antigen is unknown. Using a J-beta primer mix together with a sample-barcoded 5' primer, a second PCR was run for 7 to 11 cycles. TCRdb ran MiXCR on the 5' RACE reads and lists one entry per CDR3 protein. This sample has around 1.1 million distinct CDR3 sequences; around two fifths occur once, and the top ten carry roughly 14%. The CDR3 sequence is 15 residues long. Germline V gene sequence: CDR1 LGHNA, CDR2 YSLEER. V lost 1 base and J lost 4; bases outside the gene matches: 3. This chain connects TRBV4-3 to TRBJ1-1; TRBD1 aligns across 10 bases. This receptor was taken from a man younger than 35 in good health. The material sequenced was blood. CDR3 nucleotide sequence: TGCGCCAGCAGCCAAGTGGGACAGGGGTCCACTGAAGCTTTCTTT. Its protein product is CASSQVGQGSTEAFF.